This T cell receptor (beta chain) was sequenced for a study of response to subunit inactivated influenza vaccine (dated 2018 in TCRdb). With regard to the full study: To follow how T cells responded to a trivalent subunit inactivated influenza vaccine, the researchers relied on deep quantitative profiling of the T cell receptor repertoire.

What the work shows at the level of the full study, not this receptor alone: The authors suggested that each seasonal influenza vaccination may recruit only a limited number of new T cells.

As for this clonotype: This clone's antigen is unknown. No quality values exist for individual bases; no much larger clone is one base distant.

Preparation of the library involved RT-PCR. Sequencer: Illumina HiSeq 2500. TCRdb trimmed the raw reads at Q25, called clones with MiXCR and kept productive beta chains. Rows with a matching CDR3 protein are joined into one entry that keeps the most common DNA and genes. This sample has 500,000 to 550,000 distinct CDR3 sequences in its table, and 6% to 9% of those were observed once. The ten most abundant clones make up about an eighth of the sample. Based on the germline V gene, the CDR1 and CDR2 sequences are ENHRY and SYGVKD. The CDR3 goes from the cysteine to the phenylalanine over 14 residues. Only the CDR3 part of the read is kept: 42 bases, read in frame from the first base. For this chain, trimming is 11 bases at the V end and 7 bases at the J end, and the number of junction bases without a gene match is 17.

This receptor was obtained from a man between 50 and 75 years old who received an inactivated influenza vaccine. Donor details come from another sample of the same person, matched by shared clones. The sequences come from PBMCs from blood, collected less than 30 months after vaccination. The rearranged segments are TRBV10-3 and TRBJ2-7; the central 7 bases match TRBD1. The CDR3 protein sequence reads: CAASGRDSTKEQYF. The DNA reads as follows: TGTGCCGCATCAGGTCGGGACAGTACTAAAGAGCAGTACTTC.